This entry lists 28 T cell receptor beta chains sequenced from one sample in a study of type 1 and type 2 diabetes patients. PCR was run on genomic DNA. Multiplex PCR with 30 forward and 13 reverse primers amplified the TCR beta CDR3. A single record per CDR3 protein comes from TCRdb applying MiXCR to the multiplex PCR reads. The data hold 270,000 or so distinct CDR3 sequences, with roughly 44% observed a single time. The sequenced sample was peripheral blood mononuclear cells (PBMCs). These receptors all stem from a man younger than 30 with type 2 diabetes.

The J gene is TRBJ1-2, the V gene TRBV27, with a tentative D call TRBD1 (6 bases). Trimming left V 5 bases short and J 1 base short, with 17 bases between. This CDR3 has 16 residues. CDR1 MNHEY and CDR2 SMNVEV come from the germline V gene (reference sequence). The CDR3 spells CASSLQRGAHNYGYTF. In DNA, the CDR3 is TGTGCCAGCAGTCTTCAACGGGGGGCACATAACTATGGCTACACCTTC.

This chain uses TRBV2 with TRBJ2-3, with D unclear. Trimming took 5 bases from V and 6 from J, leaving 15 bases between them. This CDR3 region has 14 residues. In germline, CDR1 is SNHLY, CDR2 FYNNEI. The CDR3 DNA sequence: TGTGCCAGCAGTTTAATCTTTAGTTCGGATACGCAGTATTTT. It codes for CASSLIFSSDTQYF. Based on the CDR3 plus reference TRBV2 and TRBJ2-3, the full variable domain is EPEVTQTPSHQVTQMGQEVILRCVPISNHLYFYWYRQILGQKVEFLVSFYNNEISEKSEIFDDQFSVERPDGSNFTLKIRSTKLEDSAMYFCASSLIFSSDTQYFGPGTRLTVL.

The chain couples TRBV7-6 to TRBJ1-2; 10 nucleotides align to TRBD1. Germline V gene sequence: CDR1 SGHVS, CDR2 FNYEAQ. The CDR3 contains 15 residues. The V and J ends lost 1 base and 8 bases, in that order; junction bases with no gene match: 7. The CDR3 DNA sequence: TGTGCCAGCAGCTTAGTGGCGGGGGACAGGGGCGGCTACACCTTC. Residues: CASSLVAGDRGGYTF.

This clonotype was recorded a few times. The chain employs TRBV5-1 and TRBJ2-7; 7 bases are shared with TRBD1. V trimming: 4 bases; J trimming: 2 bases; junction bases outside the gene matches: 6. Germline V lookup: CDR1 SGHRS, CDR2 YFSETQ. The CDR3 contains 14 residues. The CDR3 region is CASSDPGQTYEQYF. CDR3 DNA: TGCGCCAGCAGCGATCCGGGACAGACCTACGAGCAGTACTTC.

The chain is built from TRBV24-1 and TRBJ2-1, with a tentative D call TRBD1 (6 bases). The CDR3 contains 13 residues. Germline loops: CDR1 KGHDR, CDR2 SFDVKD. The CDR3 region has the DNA TGTGCTACCCGGGACAAATTATACAATGAGCAGTTCTTC. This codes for CATRDKLYNEQFF.

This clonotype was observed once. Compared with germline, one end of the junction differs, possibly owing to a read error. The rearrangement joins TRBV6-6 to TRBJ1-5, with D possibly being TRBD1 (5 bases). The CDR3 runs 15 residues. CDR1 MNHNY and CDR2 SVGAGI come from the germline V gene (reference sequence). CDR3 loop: CASSEWSGGGQPQHF. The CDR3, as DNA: TGCGCCAGCAGTGAGTGGTCGGGGGGGGGACAGCCCCAGCATTTT.

The CDR3 region has the DNA TGTGCCAGCAGTCCACACAGCTCTGGAAACACCATATATTTT. It translates to CASSPHSSGNTIYF. This chain links TRBV2 with TRBJ1-3; D remains unclear. The CDR3 totals 14 residues. Trimming removed 5 bases from V and 0 bases from J, with 8 bases in between. Germline values: CDR1 SNHLY, CDR2 FYNNEI.

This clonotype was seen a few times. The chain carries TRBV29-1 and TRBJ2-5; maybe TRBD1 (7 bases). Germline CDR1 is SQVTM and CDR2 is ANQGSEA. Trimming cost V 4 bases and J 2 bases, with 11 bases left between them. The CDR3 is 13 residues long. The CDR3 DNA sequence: TGCAGCGTTGGCAGGGGGAGGCAAGAGACCCAGTACTTC. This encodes CSVGRGRQETQYF.

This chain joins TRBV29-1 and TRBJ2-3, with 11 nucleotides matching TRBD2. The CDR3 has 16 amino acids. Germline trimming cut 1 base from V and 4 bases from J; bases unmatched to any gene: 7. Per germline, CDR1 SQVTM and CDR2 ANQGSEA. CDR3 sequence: CSVEGSTSGGPDTQYF. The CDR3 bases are TGCAGCGTTGAAGGGAGCACTAGCGGGGGCCCAGATACGCAGTATTTT.

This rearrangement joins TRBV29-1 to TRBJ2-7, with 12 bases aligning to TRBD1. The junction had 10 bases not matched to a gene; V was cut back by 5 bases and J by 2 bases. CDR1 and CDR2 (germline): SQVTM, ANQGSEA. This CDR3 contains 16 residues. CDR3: CSVNTGQGALTYEQYF. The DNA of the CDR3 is TGCAGCGTTAACACGGGACAGGGGGCCTTAACCTACGAGCAGTACTTC.

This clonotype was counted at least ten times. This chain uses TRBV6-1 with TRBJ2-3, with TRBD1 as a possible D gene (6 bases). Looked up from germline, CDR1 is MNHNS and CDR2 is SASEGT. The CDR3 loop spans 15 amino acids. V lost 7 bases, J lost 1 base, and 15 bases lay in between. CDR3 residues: CASTNSPGGTDTQYF. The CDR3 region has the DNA TGTGCCAGCACCAACTCCCCAGGGGGCACAGATACGCAGTATTTT.

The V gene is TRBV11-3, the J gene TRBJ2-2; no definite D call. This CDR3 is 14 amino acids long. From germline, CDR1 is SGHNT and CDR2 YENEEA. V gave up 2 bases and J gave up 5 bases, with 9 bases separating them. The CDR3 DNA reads TGTGCCAGCAGCTTAACGTTCGATACCGGGGAGCTGTTTTTT. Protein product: CASSLTFDTGELFF.

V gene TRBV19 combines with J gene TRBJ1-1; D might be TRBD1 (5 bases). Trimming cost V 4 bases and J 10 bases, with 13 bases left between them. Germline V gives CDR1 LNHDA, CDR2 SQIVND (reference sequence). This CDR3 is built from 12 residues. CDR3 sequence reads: CASSKYRSGAFF. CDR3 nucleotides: TGTGCCAGTAGTAAATACAGGTCCGGAGCTTTCTTT.

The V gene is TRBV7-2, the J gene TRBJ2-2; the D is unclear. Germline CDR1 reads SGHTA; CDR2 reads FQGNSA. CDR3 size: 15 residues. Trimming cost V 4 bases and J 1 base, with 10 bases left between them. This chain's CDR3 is CASSSLPGNTGELFF. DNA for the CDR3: TGTGCCAGCAGCTCCCTCCCGGGGAACACCGGGGAGCTGTTTTTT.

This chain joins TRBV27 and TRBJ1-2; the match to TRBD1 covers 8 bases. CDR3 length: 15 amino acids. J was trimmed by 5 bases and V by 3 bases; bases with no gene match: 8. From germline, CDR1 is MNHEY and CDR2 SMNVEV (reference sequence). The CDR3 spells CASSFEPGGPYGYTF. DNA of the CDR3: TGTGCCAGCAGTTTCGAGCCAGGGGGCCCTTATGGCTACACCTTC.

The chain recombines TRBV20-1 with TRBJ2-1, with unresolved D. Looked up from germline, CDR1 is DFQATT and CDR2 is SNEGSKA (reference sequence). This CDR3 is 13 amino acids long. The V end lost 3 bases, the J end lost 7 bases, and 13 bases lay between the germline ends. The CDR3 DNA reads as TGCAGTGCTAGGTGGGCCCTTAGGAATGAGCAGTTCTTC. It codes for CSARWALRNEQFF.

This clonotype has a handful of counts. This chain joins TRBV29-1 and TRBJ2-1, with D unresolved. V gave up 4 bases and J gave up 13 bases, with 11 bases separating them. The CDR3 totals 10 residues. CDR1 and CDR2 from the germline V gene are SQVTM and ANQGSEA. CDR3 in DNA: TGCAGCGTTGGCGACCGAATACAGTTCTTC. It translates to CSVGDRIQFF.

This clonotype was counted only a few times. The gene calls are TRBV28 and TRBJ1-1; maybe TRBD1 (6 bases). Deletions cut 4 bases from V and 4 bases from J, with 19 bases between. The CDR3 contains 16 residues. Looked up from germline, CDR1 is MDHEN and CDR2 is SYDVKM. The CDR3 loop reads CASSSQSTGKRTEAFF. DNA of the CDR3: TGTGCCAGCAGTTCCCAGTCAACAGGGAAGCGCACTGAAGCTTTCTTT.

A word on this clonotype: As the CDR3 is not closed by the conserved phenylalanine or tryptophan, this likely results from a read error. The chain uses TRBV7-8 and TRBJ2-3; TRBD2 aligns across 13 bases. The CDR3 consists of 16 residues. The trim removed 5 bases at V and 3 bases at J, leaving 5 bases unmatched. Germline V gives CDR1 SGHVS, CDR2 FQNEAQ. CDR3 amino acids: CASSDPGLAGTDTQYL. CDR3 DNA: TGTGCCAGCAGCGACCCGGGACTAGCGGGAACAGATACGCAGTATCTT.

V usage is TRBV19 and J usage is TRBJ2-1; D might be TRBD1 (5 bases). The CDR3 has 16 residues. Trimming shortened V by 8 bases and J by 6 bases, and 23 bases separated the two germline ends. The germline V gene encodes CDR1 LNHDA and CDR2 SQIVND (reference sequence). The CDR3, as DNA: TGTGCCAGTTGCTCCGGGCCAACCTTAGGGGCCAATGAGCAGTTCTTC. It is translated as CASCSGPTLGANEQFF.

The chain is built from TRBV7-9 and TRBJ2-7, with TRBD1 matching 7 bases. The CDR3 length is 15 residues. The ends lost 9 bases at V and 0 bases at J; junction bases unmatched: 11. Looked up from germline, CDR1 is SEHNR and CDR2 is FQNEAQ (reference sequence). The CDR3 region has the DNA TGTGCCAGTAGTCCCGGGACAGCGAGCTCCTACGAGCAGTACTTC. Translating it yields CASSPGTASSYEQYF. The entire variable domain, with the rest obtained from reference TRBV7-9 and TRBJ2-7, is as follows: DTGVSQNPRHKITKRGQNVTFRCDPISEHNRLYWYRQTLGQGPEFLTYFQNEAQLEKSRLLSDRFSAERPKGSFSTLEIQRTEQGDSAMYLCASSPGTASSYEQYFGPGTRLTVT.

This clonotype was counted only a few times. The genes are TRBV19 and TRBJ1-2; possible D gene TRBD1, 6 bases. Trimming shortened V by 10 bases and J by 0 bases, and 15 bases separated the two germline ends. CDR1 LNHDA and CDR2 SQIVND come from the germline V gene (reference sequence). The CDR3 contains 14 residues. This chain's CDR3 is CAIKPEGANYGYTF. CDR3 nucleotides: TGTGCCATCAAACCGGAGGGGGCTAACTATGGCTACACCTTC.

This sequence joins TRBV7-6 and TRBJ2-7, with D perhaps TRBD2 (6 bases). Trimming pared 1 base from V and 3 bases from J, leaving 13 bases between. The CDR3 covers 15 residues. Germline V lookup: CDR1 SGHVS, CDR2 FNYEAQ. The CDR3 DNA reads TGTGCCAGCAGCTTAGGCTGGGACTCCCACTACGAGCAGTACTTC. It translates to CASSLGWDSHYEQYF.

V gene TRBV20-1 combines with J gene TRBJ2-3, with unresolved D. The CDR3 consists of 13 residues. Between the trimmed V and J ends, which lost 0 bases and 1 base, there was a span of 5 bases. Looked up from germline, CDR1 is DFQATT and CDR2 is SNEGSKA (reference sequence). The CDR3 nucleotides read TGCAGTGCTAGAGATGCTCGCACAGATACGCAGTATTTT. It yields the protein CSARDARTDTQYF.

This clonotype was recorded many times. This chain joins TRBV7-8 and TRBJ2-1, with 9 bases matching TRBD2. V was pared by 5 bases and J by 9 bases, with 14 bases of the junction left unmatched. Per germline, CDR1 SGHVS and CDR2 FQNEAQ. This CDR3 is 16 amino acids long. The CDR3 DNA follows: TGTGCCAGCAGCAGCGGGGTAGCGGGAGATCCTGTTGAGCAGTTCTTC. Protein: CASSSGVAGDPVEQFF.

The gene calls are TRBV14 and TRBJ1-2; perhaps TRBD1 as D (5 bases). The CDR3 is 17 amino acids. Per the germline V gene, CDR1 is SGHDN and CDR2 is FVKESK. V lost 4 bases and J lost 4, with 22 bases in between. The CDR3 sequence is CASSPRDLYAPLYGYTF. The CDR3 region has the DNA TGTGCCAGCAGCCCGCGGGACCTCTACGCCCCCCTCTATGGCTACACCTTC.

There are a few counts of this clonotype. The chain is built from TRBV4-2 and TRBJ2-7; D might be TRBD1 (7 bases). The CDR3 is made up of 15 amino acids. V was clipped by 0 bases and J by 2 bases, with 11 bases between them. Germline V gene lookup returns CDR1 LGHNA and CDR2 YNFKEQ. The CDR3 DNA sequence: TGTGCCAGCAGCCAAGATCAGGGGGGAGCCTACGAGCAGTACTTC. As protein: CASSQDQGGAYEQYF.

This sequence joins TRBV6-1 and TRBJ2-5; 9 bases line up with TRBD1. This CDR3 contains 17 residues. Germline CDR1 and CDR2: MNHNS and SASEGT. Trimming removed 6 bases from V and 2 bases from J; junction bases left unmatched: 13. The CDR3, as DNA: TGTGCCAGCAGGGCGGACAGGGGCCAATTCCCACAAGAGACCCAGTACTTC. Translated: CASRADRGQFPQETQYF.